The sequence of this T cell receptor beta chain was determined in a study of identifying expanded T cells in peripheral blood. Study results and caveats: Across healthy donors, higher total template counts meant significantly greater roughly 2-week count variance. Differentially abundant clones: roughly 1.2 between replicates, about 15 at around 15 days, approximately 18 at four.

No infections or other immune events were documented during collection. The CDR3 covers 14 residues. Germline V gene data show CDR1 as SGHNT and CDR2 as YYREEE (reference sequence). V was trimmed by 0 bases and J by 6 bases, leaving 11 bases between them. Using immunoSEQ multiplex PCR, the repertoire was profiled, and TCRdb retains in-frame clones only, with some absent. The sample contains approximately 110,000 clones, around 88% of which appear only once. Points on this clone: The antigen remains unidentified.

This receptor was obtained from a person aged 18 to 75 in good health. What was sequenced was blood. The chain carries TRBV5-4 and TRBJ2-3; D is possibly TRBD1 (5 bases). The CDR3 nucleotides are TGTGCCAGCAGCTTGGCATCAGGGTCGGATACGCAGTATTTT. This gives the protein CASSLASGSDTQYF.